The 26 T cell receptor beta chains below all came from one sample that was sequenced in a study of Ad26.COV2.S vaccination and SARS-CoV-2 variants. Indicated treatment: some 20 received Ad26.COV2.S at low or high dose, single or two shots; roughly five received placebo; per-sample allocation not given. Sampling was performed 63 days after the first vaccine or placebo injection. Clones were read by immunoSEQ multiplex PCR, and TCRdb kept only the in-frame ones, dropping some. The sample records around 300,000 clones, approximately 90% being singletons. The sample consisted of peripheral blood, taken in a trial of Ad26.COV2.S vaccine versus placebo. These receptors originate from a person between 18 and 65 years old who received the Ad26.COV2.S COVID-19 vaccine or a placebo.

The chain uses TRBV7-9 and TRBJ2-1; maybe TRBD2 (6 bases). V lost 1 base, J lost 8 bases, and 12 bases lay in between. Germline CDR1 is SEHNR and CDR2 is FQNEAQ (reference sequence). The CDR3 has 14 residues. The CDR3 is CASSLEVADDEQFF. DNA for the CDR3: TGTGCCAGCAGCTTAGAGGTAGCGGACGATGAGCAGTTCTTC.

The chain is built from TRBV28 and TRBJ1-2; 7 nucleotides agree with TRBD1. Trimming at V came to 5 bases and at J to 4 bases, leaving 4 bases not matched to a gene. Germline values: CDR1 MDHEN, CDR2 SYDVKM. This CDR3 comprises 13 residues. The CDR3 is CASSPGTVYGYTF. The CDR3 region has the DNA TGTGCCAGCAGTCCGGGGACAGTCTATGGCTACACCTTC.

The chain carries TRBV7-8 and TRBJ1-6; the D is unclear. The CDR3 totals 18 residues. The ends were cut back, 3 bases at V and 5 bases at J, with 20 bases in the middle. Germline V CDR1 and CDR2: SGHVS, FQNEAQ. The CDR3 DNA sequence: TGTGCCAGCAGCTTCGGGTACGCAATGGCCGGCGATAATTCACCCCTCCACTTT. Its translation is CASSFGYAMAGDNSPLHF.

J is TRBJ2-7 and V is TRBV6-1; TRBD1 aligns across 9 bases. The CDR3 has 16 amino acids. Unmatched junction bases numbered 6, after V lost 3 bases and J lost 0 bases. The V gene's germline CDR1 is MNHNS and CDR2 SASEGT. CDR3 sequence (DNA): TGTGCCAGCAGTGAGGACAGGGGTCCTTCCTCCTACGAGCAGTACTTC. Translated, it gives CASSEDRGPSSYEQYF.

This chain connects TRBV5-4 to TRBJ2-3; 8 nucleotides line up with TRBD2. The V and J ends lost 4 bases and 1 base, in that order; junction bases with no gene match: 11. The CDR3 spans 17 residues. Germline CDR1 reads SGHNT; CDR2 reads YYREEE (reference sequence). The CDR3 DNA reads TGTGCCAGCAGCCCCCACCGGGGACTAGTGGGCACAGATACGCAGTATTTT. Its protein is CASSPHRGLVGTDTQYF.

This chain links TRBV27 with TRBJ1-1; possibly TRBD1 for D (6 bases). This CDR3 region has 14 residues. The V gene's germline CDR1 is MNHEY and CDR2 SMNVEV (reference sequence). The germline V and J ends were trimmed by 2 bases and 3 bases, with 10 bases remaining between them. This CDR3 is CASSLNGGDTEAFF. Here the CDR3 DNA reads TGTGCCAGCAGTTTAAATGGGGGCGACACTGAAGCTTTCTTT.

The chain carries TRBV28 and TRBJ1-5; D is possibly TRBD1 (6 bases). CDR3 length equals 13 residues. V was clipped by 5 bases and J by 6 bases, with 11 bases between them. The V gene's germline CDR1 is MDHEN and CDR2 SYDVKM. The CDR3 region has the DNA TGTGCCAGCAGTCCAGGGGCGACTCAGCCCCAGCATTTT. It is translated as CASSPGATQPQHF.

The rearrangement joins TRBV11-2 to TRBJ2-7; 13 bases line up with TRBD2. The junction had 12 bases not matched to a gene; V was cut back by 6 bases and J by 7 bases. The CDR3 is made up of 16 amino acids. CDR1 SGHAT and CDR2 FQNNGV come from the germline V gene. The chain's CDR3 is CASRGRTSGSLVEQYF. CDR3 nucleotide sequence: TGTGCCAGCAGGGGACGGACTAGCGGGAGTCTCGTAGAGCAGTACTTC.

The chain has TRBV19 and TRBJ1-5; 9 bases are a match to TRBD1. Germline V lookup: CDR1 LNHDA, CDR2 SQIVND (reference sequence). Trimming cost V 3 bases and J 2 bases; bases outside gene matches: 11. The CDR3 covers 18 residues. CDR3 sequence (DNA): TGTGCCAGTAGTATGATGACAGGGGGATTTGGTGGCAATCAGCCCCAGCATTTT. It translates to CASSMMTGGFGGNQPQHF. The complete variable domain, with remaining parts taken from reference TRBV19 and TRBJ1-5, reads DGGITQSPKYLFRKEGQNVTLSCEQNLNHDAMYWYRQDPGQGLRLIYYSQIVNDFQKGDIAEGYSVSREKKESFPLTVTSAQKNPTAFYLCASSMMTGGFGGNQPQHFGDGTRLSIL.

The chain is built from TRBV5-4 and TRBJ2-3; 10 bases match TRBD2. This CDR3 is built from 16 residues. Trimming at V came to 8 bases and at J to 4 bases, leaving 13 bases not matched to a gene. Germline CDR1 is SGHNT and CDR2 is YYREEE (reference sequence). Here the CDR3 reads CASTPPGAGGPDTQYF. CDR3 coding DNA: TGTGCCAGTACCCCCCCTGGAGCGGGAGGGCCAGATACGCAGTATTTT.

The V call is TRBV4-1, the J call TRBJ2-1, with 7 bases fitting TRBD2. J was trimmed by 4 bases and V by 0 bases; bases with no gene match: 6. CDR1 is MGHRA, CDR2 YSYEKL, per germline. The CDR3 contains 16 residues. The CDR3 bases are TGCGCCAGCAGCCAAGAGGCGGGGGAAGGGTACAATGAGCAGTTCTTC. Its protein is CASSQEAGEGYNEQFF.

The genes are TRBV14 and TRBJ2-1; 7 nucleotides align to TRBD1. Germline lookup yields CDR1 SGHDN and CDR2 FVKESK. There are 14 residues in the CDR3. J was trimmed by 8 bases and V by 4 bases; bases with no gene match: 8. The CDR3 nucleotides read TGTGCCAGCAGCCTCAGACAGGGAACCCATGAGCAGTTCTTC. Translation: CASSLRQGTHEQFF.

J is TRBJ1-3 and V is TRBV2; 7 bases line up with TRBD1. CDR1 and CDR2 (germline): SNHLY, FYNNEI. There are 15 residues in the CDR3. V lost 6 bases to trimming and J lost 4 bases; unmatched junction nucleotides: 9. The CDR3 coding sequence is TGTGCCAGCAGCAAGACAGGGTCTCTCGGAAACACCATATATTTT. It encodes CASSKTGSLGNTIYF.

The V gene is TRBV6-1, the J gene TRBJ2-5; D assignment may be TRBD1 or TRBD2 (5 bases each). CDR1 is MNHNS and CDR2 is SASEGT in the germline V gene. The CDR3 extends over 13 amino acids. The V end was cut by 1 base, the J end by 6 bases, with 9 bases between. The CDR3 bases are TGTGCCAGCAGTGAAGGGGGACGGAAGACCCAGTACTTC. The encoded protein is CASSEGGRKTQYF.

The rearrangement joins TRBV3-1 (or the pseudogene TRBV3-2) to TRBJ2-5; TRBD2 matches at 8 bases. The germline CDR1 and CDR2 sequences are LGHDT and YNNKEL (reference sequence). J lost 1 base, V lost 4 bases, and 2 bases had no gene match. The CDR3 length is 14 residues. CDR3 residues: CASSRGLAQETQYF. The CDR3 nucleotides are TGTGCCAGCAGCCGAGGACTAGCCCAAGAGACCCAGTACTTC.

The CDR3: CASSPQGQGNQPQHF. CDR3 sequence (DNA): TGTGCCAGCTCACCACAAGGCCAGGGGAATCAGCCCCAGCATTTT. This chain links TRBV18 with TRBJ1-5, with a possible D match to TRBD1 (6 bases). Germline assignment: CDR1 KGHSH and CDR2 LQKENI. Trimming removed 1 base from V and 4 bases from J, with 11 bases in between. The CDR3 length is 15 residues.

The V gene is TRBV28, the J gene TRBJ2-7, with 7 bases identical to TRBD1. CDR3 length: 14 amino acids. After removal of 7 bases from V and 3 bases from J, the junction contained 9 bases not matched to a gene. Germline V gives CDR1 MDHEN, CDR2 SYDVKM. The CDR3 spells CASTPETGIYEQYF. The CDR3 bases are TGTGCCAGCACCCCCGAGACAGGGATCTACGAGCAGTACTTC.

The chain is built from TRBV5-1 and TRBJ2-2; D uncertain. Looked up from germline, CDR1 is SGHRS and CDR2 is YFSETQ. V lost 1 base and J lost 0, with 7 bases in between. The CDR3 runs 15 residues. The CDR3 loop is CASSLITANTGELFF. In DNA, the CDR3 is TGCGCCAGCAGCTTGATAACAGCGAACACCGGGGAGCTGTTTTTT.

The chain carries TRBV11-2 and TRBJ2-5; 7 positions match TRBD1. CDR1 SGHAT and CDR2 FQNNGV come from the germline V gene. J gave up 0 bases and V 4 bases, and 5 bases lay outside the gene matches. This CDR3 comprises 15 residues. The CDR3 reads CASSWTGPYQETQYF. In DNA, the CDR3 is TGTGCCAGCAGCTGGACAGGACCTTACCAAGAGACCCAGTACTTC.

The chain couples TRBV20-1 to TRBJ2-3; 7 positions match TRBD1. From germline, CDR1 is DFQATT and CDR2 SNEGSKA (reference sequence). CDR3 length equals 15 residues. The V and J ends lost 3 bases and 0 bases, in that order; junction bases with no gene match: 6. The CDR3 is CSASDRDSSTDTQYF. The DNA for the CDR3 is TGCAGTGCTAGTGACCGGGACAGTAGCACAGATACGCAGTATTTT.

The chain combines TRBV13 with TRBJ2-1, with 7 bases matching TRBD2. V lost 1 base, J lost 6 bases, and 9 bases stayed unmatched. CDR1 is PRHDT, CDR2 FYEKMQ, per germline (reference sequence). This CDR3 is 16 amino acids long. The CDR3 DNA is TGTGCCAGCAGCTTAGTCCGGGAGGTAATGTCCAATGAGCAGTTCTTC. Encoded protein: CASSLVREVMSNEQFF. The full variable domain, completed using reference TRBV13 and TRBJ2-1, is AAGVIQSPRHLIKEKRETATLKCYPIPRHDTVYWYQQGPGQDPQFLISFYEKMQSDKGSIPDRFSAQQFSDYHSELNMSSLELGDSALYFCASSLVREVMSNEQFFGPGTRLTVL.

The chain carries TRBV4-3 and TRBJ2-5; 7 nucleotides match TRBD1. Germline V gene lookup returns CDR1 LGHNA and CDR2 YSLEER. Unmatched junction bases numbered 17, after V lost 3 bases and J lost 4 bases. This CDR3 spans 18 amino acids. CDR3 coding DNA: TGCGCCAGCAGCCATTTCGCCCCCCCGCAGGGGGAGAGAGAGACCCAGTACTTC. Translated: CASSHFAPPQGERETQYF.

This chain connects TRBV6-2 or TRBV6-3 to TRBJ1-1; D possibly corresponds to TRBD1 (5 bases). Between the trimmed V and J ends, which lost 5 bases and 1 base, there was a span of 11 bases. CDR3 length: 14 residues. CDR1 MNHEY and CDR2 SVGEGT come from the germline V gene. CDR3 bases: TGTGCCAGCAGTCGGTCCGGGGGGAACACTGAAGCTTTCTTT. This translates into CASSRSGGNTEAFF.

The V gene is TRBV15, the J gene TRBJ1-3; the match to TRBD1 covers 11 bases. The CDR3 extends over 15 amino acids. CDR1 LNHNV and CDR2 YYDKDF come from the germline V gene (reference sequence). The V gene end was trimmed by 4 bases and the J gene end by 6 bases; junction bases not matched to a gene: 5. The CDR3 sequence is CATSKGQGVENTIYF. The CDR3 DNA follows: TGTGCCACCAGCAAGGGACAGGGGGTGGAAAACACCATATATTTT.

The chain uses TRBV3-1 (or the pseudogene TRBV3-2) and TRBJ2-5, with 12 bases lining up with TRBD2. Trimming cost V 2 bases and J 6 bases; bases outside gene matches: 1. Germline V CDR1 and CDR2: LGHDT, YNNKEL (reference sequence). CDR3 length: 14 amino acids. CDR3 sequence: CASSQTSGRKTQYF. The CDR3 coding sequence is TGTGCCAGCAGCCAAACTAGCGGGAGGAAGACCCAGTACTTC.

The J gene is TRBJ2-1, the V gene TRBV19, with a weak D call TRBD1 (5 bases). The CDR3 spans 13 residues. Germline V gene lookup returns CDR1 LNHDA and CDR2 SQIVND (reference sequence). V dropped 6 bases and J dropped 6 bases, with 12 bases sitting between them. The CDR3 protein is CASSVGHFNEQFF. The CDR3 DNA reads TGTGCCAGTAGCGTCGGACATTTCAATGAGCAGTTCTTC.